This T cell receptor beta chain was observed in a study of Ad26.COV2.S vaccination and SARS-CoV-2 variants (dated by TCRdb to the early 2020s). A note on the overall study: Donors in the vaccine arm were drawn from COV1001, a multicentre, randomized, double-blind, placebo-controlled phase I-IIa trial testing Ad26.COV2.S in healthy adults. Ad26.COV2.S was administered intramuscularly at 5 x 10^10 or 1 x 10^11 viral particles, either as a single shot or as two shots given 56 days apart. The specificity and breadth of SARS-CoV-2-reactive T cell receptors after Ad26.COV2.S vaccination were assessed by TCRbeta repertoire sequencing. A total of approximately 32 samples were included in the TCR-sequenced set, comprising about 20 Ad26.COV2.S vaccine recipients, 5 placebo recipients and 8 SARS-CoV-2 convalescent individuals. Trial participants were randomized into five groups of five, in which low-dose or high-dose Ad26.COV2.S was given once or twice, or placebo was given on both occasions. Investigators did not know the trial group allocation while performing experiments and assessing outcomes.

Summary of the overall study and its limitations: It was noted by the authors that total T cell responses may have been underestimated by the TCR breadth and depth analyses. Comparing responses between vaccine doses or regimens was not something the study was powered to do. Non-spike TCR breadth was comparable between vaccine and placebo recipients, consistent with the vaccine containing only spike. After vaccination, substantial breadth of spike-specific CD8+ and CD4+ T cell responses was reported. Spike-specific TCR breadth was higher in Ad26.COV2.S recipients than in placebo recipients (P = 0.0014).

Concerning this clone itself: Its antigen remains unidentified. No base-level quality is on record; no much larger clone is a single base apart.

TCRbeta CDR3 regions were sequenced with the immunoSEQ Assay. After extraction, genomic DNA underwent amplification by bias-controlled multiplex PCR, followed by high-throughput sequencing. As for the authors' bioinformatics: Collapsing and filtering of sequences were performed to quantify the absolute abundance of each unique TCRbeta CDR3 region. T cell fraction was estimated by normalization of TCRbeta template counts to usable DNA, with usable DNA being measured through amplification of reference genes present in all nucleated cells. Repertoire TCRs were annotated as SARS-CoV-2-specific by exact matching of V gene, CDR3 amino acid sequence and J gene to a known reactive TCR set. The reference SARS-CoV-2 TCR set was derived from MIRA and filtered for enrichment in COVID-19-positive ImmuneCODE repertoires, a step that removed public or cross-reactive TCRs. Using the MIRA antigens, annotated TCRs were further analysed by specific ORF or by position within an ORF. Breadth was defined as the number of annotated unique rearrangements divided by the total number of unique productive rearrangements, and depth was defined as the summed frequency of the annotated unique rearrangements. Two-sided Wilcoxon rank-sum tests were used to compare TCR breadth between groups. The table was pulled from immuneACCESS by TCRdb, which kept in-frame rearrangements only. Such tables lose some clones; where checked, under half of the loss comes from unresolved V genes, and the rest has no known cause. V and J calls and clone size are copied from that table; D and trimming were computed from the DNA. For this sample there are about 370,000 clones; around 91% appear just once. The top ten constitute 1.9% of the sample.

Sample treatment or condition, as interpreted from the label and publication: some 20 received Ad26.COV2.S at low or high dose, single or two shots; about five received placebo; per-sample allocation not given. For vaccine and placebo recipients, repertoires were sequenced using samples collected on day 63 after the first injection. In Cohort 1b, 20 to 25 adults aged 18-55 years were enrolled at a single site in Boston, USA, between 29 July and 7 August 2020. Ad26.COV2.S consisted of a replication-incompetent adenovirus type 26 vector by which a prefusion-stabilized SARS-CoV-2 spike protein from the original Wuhan strain was expressed. The V and J ends are trimmed by 4 bases and 1 base, leaving 1 base between them. From cysteine to phenylalanine, the CDR3 is 11 amino acids long. Only CDR3 DNA is held: 33 bases, read in frame from base 1. The CDR1 and CDR2 encoded by the germline V gene are SQVTM and ANQGSEA.

The material sequenced was peripheral blood, taken in a trial of Ad26.COV2.S vaccine versus placebo. Recombination joined TRBV29-1 with TRBJ2-2, with no reliable assignment of the D segment. The source is a person aged 18-60 years who received the Ad26.COV2.S COVID-19 vaccine or a placebo. The DNA is as follows: TGCAGCGTTGGGAACACCGGGGAGCTGTTTTTT. Its translation reads: CSVGNTGELFF.